The 24 T cell receptor beta chains given below trace back to one sample, sequenced in a study of cytomegalovirus exposure and HLA in healthy donors. Use of 60 Vbeta and 13 Jbeta primers characterized the PCR. Assay used: immunoSEQ multiplex PCR; TCRdb lists only in-frame clones, some missing. The sample lists about 140,000 clones; about 75% were seen once. Sample: PBMCs. These receptors all stem from a woman aged 30 to 39 in good health and CMV-seronegative.

The J gene is TRBJ2-5, the V gene TRBV7-8; the match to TRBD1 covers 11 bases. The CDR3 runs 16 residues. J gave up 5 bases and V 5 bases, and 10 bases lay outside the gene matches. Germline CDR1 is SGHVS and CDR2 is FQNEAQ. In nucleotides, the CDR3 is TGTGCCAGCAGCCGACGGGACAGGGGGTTCGCCGAGACCCAGTACTTC. This gives the protein CASSRRDRGFAETQYF.

This clone was observed a few times. The chain has TRBV11-2 and TRBJ1-4; 9 positions match TRBD1. Germline V lookup: CDR1 SGHAT, CDR2 FQNNGV. V was pared by 5 bases and J by 7 bases, with 11 bases of the junction left unmatched. The CDR3 covers 16 residues. This CDR3 is CASSLRTGAKIEKLFF. The CDR3 nucleotides read TGTGCCAGCAGCCTCCGGACAGGGGCTAAGATTGAAAAACTGTTTTTT.

The V call is TRBV6-5, the J call TRBJ2-1; 13 bases map to TRBD2. The ends lost 4 bases at V and 8 bases at J; junction bases unmatched: 8. CDR3 length: 16 amino acids. The germline V gene has CDR1 MNHEY and CDR2 SVGAGI. The CDR3 sequence: CASSWTSGGRFDEQFF. In nucleotides, the CDR3 is TGTGCCAGCAGTTGGACTAGCGGGGGCCGATTCGATGAGCAGTTCTTC.

The chain uses TRBV4-3 and TRBJ2-6, with 7 bases that match TRBD1. This CDR3 spans 17 amino acids. Germline CDR1 is LGHNA and CDR2 is YSLEER. J was trimmed by 0 bases and V by 2 bases; bases with no gene match: 4. This chain's CDR3 is CASSQLTGPSGANVLTF. CDR3 sequence (DNA): TGCGCCAGCAGCCAATTGACAGGGCCCTCTGGGGCCAACGTCCTGACTTTC.

The genes are TRBV5-1 and TRBJ2-5, with 9 bases identical to TRBD1. Germline CDR1 SGHRS, CDR2 YFSETQ. The CDR3 covers 16 residues. V lost 1 base and J lost 5; bases outside the gene matches: 9. CDR3 nucleotide sequence: TGCGCCAGCAGCTTGAATTCACAGGGGGCTTGGGAGACCCAGTACTTC. This gives the protein CASSLNSQGAWETQYF.

The rearrangement joins TRBV6-1 to TRBJ1-2; 8 nucleotides align to TRBD1. Germline V gene data show CDR1 as MNHNS and CDR2 as SASEGT. With V trimmed by 2 bases and J by 12 bases, 11 bases remained unmatched. CDR3 length: 14 amino acids. The CDR3: CASSERFGQGENTF. Written as DNA, the CDR3 is TGTGCCAGCAGTGAAAGGTTTGGACAGGGCGAAAACACCTTC.

The J gene is TRBJ2-3, the V gene TRBV7-2; 11 nucleotides align to TRBD2. Germline CDR1 and CDR2: SGHTA and FQGNSA. The CDR3 totals 16 residues. The junction had 2 bases not matched to a gene; V was cut back by 3 bases and J by 0 bases. CDR3 loop: CASSFRLAGSTDTQYF. In DNA, the CDR3 is TGTGCCAGCAGCTTTAGACTAGCGGGGAGCACAGATACGCAGTATTTT. The full variable domain, with the rest looked up from reference TRBV7-2 and TRBJ2-3, is GAGVSQSPSNKVTEKGKDVELRCDPISGHTALYWYRQSLGQGLEFLIYFQGNSAPDKSGLPSDRFSAERTGGSVSTLTIQRTQQEDSAVYLCASSFRLAGSTDTQYFGPGTRLTVL.

The V call is TRBV9, the J call TRBJ1-1, with no clear D. The V end was cut by 6 bases, the J end by 4 bases, with 10 bases between. The CDR3 is made up of 12 amino acids. The V gene's germline CDR1 is SGDLS and CDR2 YYNGEE. CDR3 in amino acids: CASKAPGTEAFF. DNA for the CDR3: TGTGCCAGCAAGGCGCCAGGCACTGAAGCTTTCTTT.

This clone was detected only a few times. This sequence joins TRBV7-6 and TRBJ2-7; tentatively, D is TRBD1 (5 bases). CDR1 and CDR2 from the germline V gene are SGHVS and FNYEAQ. The germline V and J ends were trimmed by 5 bases and 0 bases, with 11 bases remaining between them. The CDR3 totals 14 residues. In DNA form, the CDR3 reads TGTGCCAGCAGCGACAGAAGAAGCTCCTACGAGCAGTACTTC. The encoded protein is CASSDRRSSYEQYF.

V gene TRBV11-2 combines with J gene TRBJ1-6; TRBD1 is a possible D gene (5 bases). The germline V gene encodes CDR1 SGHAT and CDR2 FQNNGV. The CDR3 has 14 residues. Trimming shortened V by 7 bases and J by 5 bases, and 12 bases separated the two germline ends. CDR3 bases: TGTGCCAGCACCCCACCGGGGGATAATTCACCCCTCCACTTT. Amino acids: CASTPPGDNSPLHF.

The gene calls are TRBV30 and TRBJ2-5; D is unclear. This CDR3 comprises 13 residues. Germline lookup yields CDR1 GTSNPN and CDR2 SVGIG (reference sequence). The V end was cut by 3 bases, the J end by 3 bases, with 11 bases between. CDR3 sequence reads: CAWSVGFEETQYF. The CDR3 DNA is TGTGCCTGGAGCGTCGGGTTCGAAGAGACCCAGTACTTC.

The gene calls are TRBV7-2 and TRBJ1-1; 7 bases align to TRBD1. Germline V gives CDR1 SGHTA, CDR2 FQGNSA. Trimming cost V 5 bases and J 1 base; bases outside gene matches: 4. The CDR3 is 14 residues long. In nucleotides, the CDR3 is TGTGCCAGCAGCGGAGGGACAGCGAACACTGAAGCTTTCTTT. Amino acids: CASSGGTANTEAFF.

The CDR3 DNA reads TGCAGCGTCCGACAGGGGGCAGGCGAGCAGTACTTC. Translating it yields CSVRQGAGEQYF. The genes are TRBV29-1 and TRBJ2-7, with 10 bases that match TRBD1. V shed 6 bases and J 6 bases; nucleotides not matched to a gene: 5. CDR3 length: 12 amino acids. In germline, CDR1 is SQVTM, CDR2 ANQGSEA.

J is TRBJ2-2 and V is TRBV11-3; 11 bases align to TRBD1. Germline V CDR1 and CDR2: SGHNT, YENEEA. Trimming at V came to 2 bases and at J to 5 bases, leaving 4 bases not matched to a gene. This CDR3 is 16 amino acids long. CDR3 amino acids: CASSLPGTGGTGELFF. The CDR3 DNA follows: TGTGCCAGCAGCTTACCGGGGACAGGGGGTACCGGGGAGCTGTTTTTT. The whole variable domain, remainder taken from reference TRBV11-3 and TRBJ2-2, is EAGVVQSPRYKIIEKKQPVAFWCNPISGHNTLYWYLQNLGQGPELLIRYENEEAVDDSQLPKDRFSAERLKGVDSTLKIQPAELGDSAVYLCASSLPGTGGTGELFFGEGSRLTVL.

This rearrangement joins TRBV4-1 to TRBJ2-1, with TRBD2 identical over 10 bases. Germline V lookup: CDR1 MGHRA, CDR2 YSYEKL. V lost 5 bases, J lost 6 bases, and 1 base stayed unmatched. The CDR3 is 13 amino acids. The CDR3 sequence: CASSLAGGNEQFF. As DNA, the CDR3 is TGCGCCAGCAGCTTAGCGGGGGGCAATGAGCAGTTCTTC.

The chain is built from TRBV6-6 and TRBJ1-1, with D possibly TRBD1 on 6 matching bases. This CDR3 has 14 residues. V lost 8 bases and J 1 base, leaving 14 bases between the germline ends. CDR1 MNHNY and CDR2 SVGAGI come from the germline V gene (reference sequence). CDR3 sequence: CASYRGQQNTEAFF. The CDR3 DNA follows: TGTGCCAGCTACCGGGGACAACAGAACACTGAAGCTTTCTTT.

The chain employs TRBV12-5 and TRBJ1-1; the D is unclear. CDR3 size: 15 residues. The V gene's germline CDR1 is LGHNT and CDR2 FRNRAP. V lost 6 bases to trimming and J lost 0 bases, with 14 bases between them. Here the CDR3 reads CASGPRVPMNTEAFF. The CDR3 nucleotides are TGTGCTAGTGGCCCGAGGGTACCTATGAACACTGAAGCTTTCTTT. The full variable domain, completed using reference TRBV12-5 and TRBJ1-1, is DARVTQTPRHKVTEMGQEVTMRCQPILGHNTVFWYRQTMMQGLELLAYFRNRAPLDDSGMPKDRFSAEMPDATLATLKIQPSEPRDSAVYFCASGPRVPMNTEAFFGQGTRLTVV.

This clone was seen a single time. Written as DNA, the CDR3 is TGCGCCAGCAGGGGGGGGGTAGACACTGAAGCTTTCTTT. Translated: CASRGGVDTEAFF. The chain recombines TRBV5-1 with TRBJ1-1; D is possibly TRBD1 (5 bases). The V and J ends lost 5 bases and 3 bases respectively, with 11 bases between them. The CDR3 has 13 residues. The germline V gene has CDR1 SGHRS and CDR2 YFSETQ. Full variable domain (missing parts from reference TRBV5-1 and TRBJ1-1): KAGVTQTPRYLIKTRGQQVTLSCSPISGHRSVSWYQQTPGQGLQFLFEYFSETQRNKGNFPGRFSGRQFSNSRSEMNVSTLELGDSALYLCASRGGVDTEAFFGQGTRLTVV.

The CDR3, as DNA: TGTGCCAGCAGTGAAACTTTACAGGGTACGCAGTATTTT. Translation gives CASSETLQGTQYF. The gene calls are TRBV25-1 and TRBJ2-3, with D perhaps matching TRBD1 (6 bases). V was pared by 2 bases and J by 8 bases, with 11 bases between. The CDR3 is made up of 13 amino acids. Germline lookup yields CDR1 MGHDK and CDR2 SYGVNS.

The genes are TRBV2 and TRBJ1-1, with 7 bases that match TRBD1. The germline CDR1 and CDR2 sequences are SNHLY and FYNNEI. CDR3 size: 14 residues. J lost 5 bases, V lost 6 bases, and 9 bases had no gene match. This chain's CDR3 is CASSATGVSTEAFF. CDR3 DNA sequence: TGTGCCAGCAGCGCAACAGGGGTCTCTACTGAAGCTTTCTTT. Full variable domain (missing parts from reference TRBV2 and TRBJ1-1): EPEVTQTPSHQVTQMGQEVILRCVPISNHLYFYWYRQILGQKVEFLVSFYNNEISEKSEIFDDQFSVERPDGSNFTLKIRSTKLEDSAMYFCASSATGVSTEAFFGQGTRLTVV.

The rearrangement uses TRBV11-2 and TRBJ1-2, with no clear D. V dropped 1 base and J dropped 7 bases, with 7 bases sitting between them. Germline CDR1 is SGHAT and CDR2 is FQNNGV. CDR3 length equals 12 residues. The CDR3 loop reads CASSLGGGGYTF. The CDR3 DNA follows: TGTGCCAGCAGCTTAGGGGGAGGTGGCTACACCTTC.

This clone was seen a few times. The rearrangement uses TRBV5-1 and TRBJ2-5, with a weak D call TRBD2 (5 bases). Germline CDR1 and CDR2: SGHRS and YFSETQ. The V and J ends lost 0 bases and 5 bases respectively, with 11 bases between them. The CDR3 has 14 residues. The DNA of the CDR3 is TGCGCCAGCAGCTTGGGGGGTGTAGCGGAGACCCAGTACTTC. Its translation is CASSLGGVAETQYF.

This sequence joins TRBV6-5 and TRBJ1-4, with 9 bases aligning to TRBD1. Germline V gene sequence: CDR1 MNHEY, CDR2 SVGAGI. Trimming removed 7 bases from V and 4 bases from J; junction bases left unmatched: 4. CDR3 length equals 14 residues. For the CDR3, the DNA is TGTGCCAGCAAAACGGACAGGGGTAATGAAAAACTGTTTTTT. Its translation: CASKTDRGNEKLFF.

This clone was counted between two and nine times. The rearrangement joins TRBV11-1 to TRBJ2-2; the D gene is possibly TRBD1 (6 bases). CDR1 is SGHAT and CDR2 is FQDESV in the germline V gene (reference sequence). V was cut by 6 bases and J by 6 bases, with 17 bases left in between. This CDR3 has 15 amino acids. The CDR3 nucleotides read TGTGCCAGCAGACGGGACCAGGGGCGGTCCGGGGAGCTGTTTTTT. It yields the protein CASRRDQGRSGELFF.